These 2 T cell receptor beta chains were sequenced from one sample in a study of blood T cell repertoires in COVID-19. Data came from immunoSEQ multiplex PCR; TCRdb stores just in-frame clones and leaves some out. The sample holds a few hundred thousand clones, 83% seen once. The sequencing sample was made of PBMCs or T cells enriched from blood (not recorded which). These receptors were collected from a woman aged 45-65 years who had recovered from COVID-19.

J is TRBJ1-1 and V is TRBV30; D is perhaps TRBD1 (5 bases). From germline, CDR1 is GTSNPN and CDR2 SVGIG (reference sequence). The CDR3 has 13 residues. V lost 3 bases and J lost 5, with 13 bases in between. CDR3 nucleotide sequence: TGTGCCTGGAGGCCGGGACTAAGGACTGAAGCTTTCTTT. This gives the protein CAWRPGLRTEAFF. Full variable domain (outside the CDR3, taken from reference TRBV30 and TRBJ1-1): SQTIHQWPATLVQPVGSPLSLECTVEGTSNPNLYWYRQAAGRGLQLLFYSVGIGQISSEVPQNLSASRPQDRQFILSSKKLLLSDSGFYLCAWRPGLRTEAFFGQGTRLTVV.

The V call is TRBV6-5, the J call TRBJ2-7, with D perhaps TRBD2 (5 bases). Germline V gene data show CDR1 as MNHEY and CDR2 as SVGAGI. The ends were cut back, 7 bases at V and 7 bases at J, with 11 bases in the middle. CDR3 length: 11 residues. The CDR3 is CASTRSGEQYF. The CDR3 DNA is TGTGCCAGCACCAGATCGGGGGAGCAGTACTTC.